The present T cell receptor (beta chain) was sequenced within a study of blood T cell repertoires in COVID-19. Method: immunoSEQ multiplex PCR; TCRdb's copy keeps in-frame clones and lacks some. In the table there are fewer than 250,000 clones, approximately 91% of which are singletons. The source of this sequence is a man aged 25 to 40 with acute or convalescent COVID-19. Sequencing was carried out using peripheral blood.

CDR3 protein: CSVASQGSGNTIYF. The CDR3 nucleotides are TGCAGCGTTGCCAGCCAGGGCTCTGGAAACACCATATATTTT. This chain uses TRBV29-1 with TRBJ1-3; D might be TRBD1 (5 bases). CDR1 is SQVTM, CDR2 ANQGSEA, per germline. The V gene lost 4 bases and the J gene lost 0 bases, with 10 bases spanning the gap. The CDR3 extends over 14 amino acids.